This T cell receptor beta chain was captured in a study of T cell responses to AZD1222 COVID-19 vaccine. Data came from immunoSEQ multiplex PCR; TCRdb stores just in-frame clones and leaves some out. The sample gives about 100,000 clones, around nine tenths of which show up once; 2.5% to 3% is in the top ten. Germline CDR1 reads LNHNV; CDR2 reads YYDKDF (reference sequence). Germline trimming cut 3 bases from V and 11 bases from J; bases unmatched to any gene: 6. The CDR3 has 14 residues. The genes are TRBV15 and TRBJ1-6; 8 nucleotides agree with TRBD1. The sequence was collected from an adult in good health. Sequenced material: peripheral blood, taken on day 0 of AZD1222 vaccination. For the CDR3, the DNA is TGTGCCACCAGCAGCGAGCGACAGGGGACACCCCTCCACTTT. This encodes CATSSERQGTPLHF.